This T cell receptor beta chain was captured in a study of T-cell memory formation after mild COVID-19. The study, taken as a whole, reports: Confirmation was lacking for SARS-CoV-2 specificity of second-wave clones that peaked on day 37.

As concerns this clonotype: Its antigen remains unknown.

Germline V gene data show CDR1 as MNHEY and CDR2 as SVGEGT. Trimming cost V 6 bases and J 0 bases, with 15 bases left between them. The CDR3 runs to 15 residues. TCRdb reanalysed the 5' RACE reads using MiXCR and keeps one entry per CDR3 protein. The repertoire holds 150,000 to 200,000 distinct CDR3 sequences, with roughly 11% as singletons. Sequencing was performed on PBMCs or a T cell subset sorted from them (not recorded which). V usage is TRBV6-2 or TRBV6-3 and J usage is TRBJ2-7, with TRBD1 as a possible D gene (6 bases). This TCR was sampled from a man aged 18 to 29 who had mild COVID-19 (a few samples of this study predate the infection). Cell type and time point are not known. The CDR3 bases are TGTGCCAGCAGCCGCCCCTGGACAGACTCCTACGAGCAGTACTTC. It translates to CASSRPWTDSYEQYF.